Listed below are T cell receptor beta chains from one sample, sequenced in a study of spatial heterogeneity in lung cancer. TCRdb fed the 5' RACE reads into MiXCR, producing one record per CDR3 protein. The sample consists of 5,500 to 7,500 distinct CDR3 sequences, around 2.9% of them appearing once. The source material was lung tumor tissue, sampled at surgery. The receptors derive from a male donor with early-stage non-small cell lung cancer. Both conserved end residues are part of each CDR3. The D gene is left open where the match is weak. The size of a clone is reported for some rows only, either as once, few or many, or as a class for expanded clones.

J gene: TRBJ2-5
V gene: TRBV20-1
D gene: TRBD2
CDR3 length: 15
clone size: many
CDR3 protein: CSAREFGTREETQYF
CDR3 DNA: TGCAGTGCTAGAGAATTCGGGACTAGGGAAGAGACCCAGTACTTC

J gene: TRBJ2-7
V gene: TRBV7-9
D gene: -
CDR3 length: 18
clone size: many
CDR3 protein: CASSSSLARERGLYEQYF
CDR3 DNA: TGTGCCAGCAGTTCTTCCCTGGCGAGGGAGAGGGGTTTATACGAGCAGTACTTC

J gene: TRBJ1-1
V gene: TRBV20-1
D gene: -
CDR3 length: 12
clone size: many
CDR3 protein: CSSTAKEREAFF
CDR3 DNA: TGCAGTTCAACAGCGAAGGAACGGGAAGCTTTCTTT

J gene: TRBJ2-1
V gene: TRBV10-3
D gene: TRBD2
CDR3 length: 17
clone size: medium-sized
CDR3 protein: CAISESTAGESYNEQFF
CDR3 DNA: TGTGCCATCAGTGAGTCGACAGCGGGAGAATCCTACAATGAGCAGTTCTTC

J gene: TRBJ2-7
V gene: TRBV29-1
D gene: -
CDR3 length: 12
clone size: many
CDR3 protein: CSVVEGSYEQYF
CDR3 DNA: TGCAGCGTTGTAGAGGGCTCCTACGAGCAGTACTTC

J gene: TRBJ1-1
V gene: TRBV5-4
D gene: -
CDR3 length: 15
clone size: many
CDR3 protein: CASSLGSEGNTEAFF
CDR3 DNA: TGTGCCAGCAGCTTGGGATCCGAAGGGAACACTGAAGCTTTCTTT

J gene: TRBJ1-2
V gene: TRBV7-9
D gene: -
CDR3 length: 15
clone size: medium-sized
CDR3 protein: CASSLPQGRAYGYTF
CDR3 DNA: TGTGCCAGCAGCTTACCCCAGGGCAGGGCCTATGGCTACACCTTC

J gene: TRBJ2-1
V gene: TRBV7-9
D gene: TRBD2
CDR3 length: 19
clone size: few
CDR3 protein: CASAGGAGHHANLSMEQFF
CDR3 DNA: TGTGCCAGCGCGGGAGGAGCGGGACATCATGCCAATCTAAGCATGGAGCAGTTCTTC

J gene: TRBJ2-1
V gene: TRBV20-1
D gene: TRBD2
CDR3 length: 16
clone size: few
CDR3 protein: CSARDARLAGDNEQFF
CDR3 DNA: TGCAGTGCTAGAGATGCGAGACTAGCGGGAGACAATGAGCAGTTCTTC

J gene: TRBJ2-2
V gene: TRBV6-1
D gene: TRBD1
CDR3 length: 15
clone size: -
CDR3 protein: CASSRDRGVGGELFF
CDR3 DNA: TGTGCCAGCAGCCGGGACAGGGGGGTAGGCGGGGAGCTGTTTTTT

J gene: TRBJ2-7
V gene: TRBV20-1
D gene: -
CDR3 length: 16
clone size: many
CDR3 protein: CSARDISPGGGYEQYF
CDR3 DNA: TGCAGTGCTAGAGATATAAGTCCAGGGGGAGGCTACGAGCAGTACTTC

J gene: TRBJ2-7
V gene: TRBV12-3/TRBV12-4
D gene: -
CDR3 length: 12
clone size: medium-sized
CDR3 protein: CASTTGYGEQYF
CDR3 DNA: TGTGCCAGCACCACAGGGTACGGCGAGCAGTACTTC

J gene: TRBJ1-1
V gene: TRBV30
D gene: -
CDR3 length: 11
clone size: medium-sized
CDR3 protein: CACERNTEAFF
CDR3 DNA: TGTGCCTGTGAGAGGAACACTGAAGCTTTCTTT

J gene: TRBJ2-7
V gene: TRBV6-5
D gene: TRBD1
CDR3 length: 14
clone size: medium-sized
CDR3 protein: CASSRDRDSYEQYF
CDR3 DNA: TGTGCCAGCAGTCGGGACAGGGACTCCTACGAGCAGTACTTC

J gene: TRBJ2-1
V gene: TRBV18
D gene: -
CDR3 length: 13
clone size: medium-sized
CDR3 protein: CASSRGTVNEQFF
CDR3 DNA: TGTGCCAGCTCACGGGGGACGGTCAATGAGCAGTTCTTC

J gene: TRBJ2-3
V gene: TRBV3-1
D gene: TRBD2
CDR3 length: 16
clone size: many
CDR3 protein: CASSFLAGGCTDTQYF
CDR3 DNA: TGTGCCAGCAGCTTTTTAGCGGGAGGCTGCACAGATACGCAGTATTTT

J gene: TRBJ1-1
V gene: TRBV11-2
D gene: -
CDR3 length: 13
clone size: many
CDR3 protein: CASSLDSNTEAFF
CDR3 DNA: TGTGCCAGCAGCTTAGACTCGAACACTGAAGCTTTCTTT

J gene: TRBJ1-1
V gene: TRBV3-1
D gene: TRBD1
CDR3 length: 15
clone size: many
CDR3 protein: CASSQMTGMNTEAFF
CDR3 DNA: TGTGCCAGCAGCCAAATGACAGGGATGAACACTGAAGCTTTCTTT

J gene: TRBJ1-1
V gene: TRBV7-9
D gene: -
CDR3 length: 13
clone size: few
CDR3 protein: CASSSLRSEEAFF
CDR3 DNA: TGTGCCAGCAGCTCCCTCCGTAGTGAGGAGGCTTTCTTT

J gene: TRBJ2-7
V gene: TRBV20-1
D gene: TRBD2
CDR3 length: 14
clone size: many
CDR3 protein: CSARGTSGIYEQYF
CDR3 DNA: TGCAGTGCTAGAGGGACTAGCGGGATTTACGAGCAGTACTTC

J gene: TRBJ2-3
V gene: TRBV5-1
D gene: -
CDR3 length: 15
clone size: many
CDR3 protein: CASSLESGFTDTQYF
CDR3 DNA: TGCGCCAGCAGCTTGGAGTCAGGGTTCACAGATACGCAGTATTTT

J gene: TRBJ2-1
V gene: TRBV6-1
D gene: TRBD2
CDR3 length: 17
clone size: many
CDR3 protein: CASSERREGQPYNEQFF
CDR3 DNA: TGTGCCAGCAGTGAAAGGCGGGAGGGTCAACCATACAATGAGCAGTTCTTC

J gene: TRBJ2-7
V gene: TRBV3-1
D gene: -
CDR3 length: 13
clone size: many
CDR3 protein: CASSQGGLQEQYF
CDR3 DNA: TGTGCCAGCAGCCAGGGCGGACTGCAGGAGCAGTACTTC

J gene: TRBJ2-7
V gene: TRBV2
D gene: -
CDR3 length: 14
clone size: -
CDR3 protein: CASSGGTFSYEQYF
CDR3 DNA: TGTGCCAGCAGTGGCGGGACATTCTCCTACGAGCAGTACTTC

J gene: TRBJ1-2
V gene: TRBV27
D gene: -
CDR3 length: 13
clone size: few
CDR3 protein: CASSTDSDYGYTF
CDR3 DNA: TGTGCCAGCAGTACGGACAGCGACTATGGCTACACCTTC

J gene: TRBJ1-1
V gene: TRBV7-8
D gene: -
CDR3 length: 15
clone size: medium-sized
CDR3 protein: CASSPGTVMNTEAFF
CDR3 DNA: TGTGCCAGCAGTCCAGGGACTGTGATGAACACTGAAGCTTTCTTT

J gene: TRBJ1-2
V gene: TRBV12-3/TRBV12-4
D gene: TRBD1
CDR3 length: 13
clone size: many
CDR3 protein: CASSPDRVSGDTF
CDR3 DNA: TGTGCCAGCAGTCCCGACAGGGTAAGCGGCGACACCTTC

J gene: TRBJ1-5
V gene: TRBV7-2
D gene: -
CDR3 length: 12
clone size: -
CDR3 protein: CDSSLDGQPQHF
CDR3 DNA: TGTGACAGCAGCTTAGACGGCCAGCCACAGCATTTT

J gene: TRBJ1-1
V gene: TRBV30
D gene: TRBD1
CDR3 length: 14
clone size: many
CDR3 protein: CAWRRGQEGTEAFF
CDR3 DNA: TGTGCCTGGAGGAGGGGACAGGAGGGGACTGAAGCTTTCTTT

J gene: TRBJ2-5
V gene: TRBV2
D gene: -
CDR3 length: 14
clone size: many
CDR3 protein: CASRSGTGEETQYF
CDR3 DNA: TGTGCCAGCAGGTCCGGGACTGGGGAAGAGACCCAGTACTTC

J gene: TRBJ2-4
V gene: TRBV29-1
D gene: TRBD1
CDR3 length: 14
clone size: -
CDR3 protein: CSASTGLAKNIQYF
CDR3 DNA: TGCAGCGCTTCGACAGGGTTAGCCAAAAACATTCAGTACTTC

J gene: TRBJ1-3
V gene: TRBV12-3/TRBV12-4
D gene: TRBD1
CDR3 length: 18
clone size: many
CDR3 protein: CASNQDRSKTFSGNTIYF
CDR3 DNA: TGTGCCAGCAACCAGGACAGGTCAAAAACTTTCTCTGGAAACACCATATATTTT